Listed here are 14 T cell receptor beta chains from one sample, sequenced in a study of blood T cells in healthy people across ages. A sample-barcoded 5' primer and a J-beta primer mix were used in a second PCR of roughly 7 to 11 cycles. TCRdb re-called the 5' RACE reads through MiXCR, storing one row per CDR3 protein. The data hold around 1.5 million distinct CDR3 sequences, with 59% observed a single time. The sample taken for sequencing was blood. All receptors derive from a young man in good health.

This chain links TRBV4-1 with TRBJ1-2; D not certain. Looked up from germline, CDR1 is MGHRA and CDR2 is YSYEKL. Trimming left V 0 bases short and J 8 bases short, with 13 bases between. The CDR3 extends over 14 amino acids. This CDR3 reads CASSQDQTAKGYTF. DNA for the CDR3: TGCGCCAGCAGCCAAGACCAGACGGCCAAGGGCTACACCTTC.

V gene TRBV12-3 or TRBV12-4 combines with J gene TRBJ2-1; D gene ambiguous. This CDR3 is built from 13 residues. Trimming took off 7 bases at V and 7 bases at J, with 14 bases between the two ends. For the CDR3, the DNA is TGTGCCAGCATACGCGACCTCGGGAATGAGCAGTTCTTC. Protein: CASIRDLGNEQFF.

The chain couples TRBV20-1 to TRBJ2-1, with 10 nucleotides matching TRBD2. V shed 6 bases and J 0 bases; nucleotides not matched to a gene: 5. CDR1 and CDR2 from the germline V gene are DFQATT and SNEGSKA (reference sequence). CDR3 length: 15 residues. The CDR3 loop is CSANLAGGSYNEQFF. The DNA of the CDR3 is TGCAGTGCAAACTTAGCGGGGGGCTCCTACAATGAGCAGTTCTTC.

Worth noting for this clonotype: At one of its ends the junction is not consistent with the germline gene, which may arise from a read error. The V and J genes are TRBV5-1 and TRBJ2-4, with 7 positions matching TRBD1. Germline CDR1 SGHRS, CDR2 YFSETQ. The CDR3 extends over 16 amino acids. The CDR3 region is CASSFDRVLAKNIQYF. In nucleotides, the CDR3 is TGCGCTAGCAGCTTTGACAGGGTATTAGCCAAAAACATTCAGTACTTC.

This clonotype was counted a few times. The chain links TRBV27 to TRBJ1-6; D gene uncertain. This CDR3 region has 14 residues. Germline CDR1 MNHEY, CDR2 SMNVEV (reference sequence). V lost 4 bases and J lost 7, with 11 bases in between. CDR3 loop: CASSSTGGNSPLHF. The CDR3 DNA follows: TGTGCCAGCAGTTCAACCGGTGGGAATTCACCCCTCCACTTT.

The chain couples TRBV6-6 to TRBJ1-2; the match to TRBD1 covers 8 bases. The CDR3 loop spans 15 amino acids. J lost 6 bases, V lost 5 bases, and 11 bases had no gene match. Germline CDR1 and CDR2: MNHNY and SVGAGI (reference sequence). CDR3 residues: CASSTAGTGGDGYTF. As DNA, the CDR3 is TGTGCCAGCAGTACCGCCGGAACAGGGGGAGATGGCTACACCTTC.

The rearrangement joins TRBV9 to TRBJ1-2; 7 positions agree with TRBD1. The length of the CDR3 is 15 residues. Germline V gives CDR1 SGDLS, CDR2 YYNGEE. After removal of 0 bases from V and 6 bases from J, the junction contained 8 bases not matched to a gene. In DNA, the CDR3 is TGTGCCAGCAGCGTAGCCGGGGGACAGACGCATGGCTACACCTTC. This translates into CASSVAGGQTHGYTF. Drawing the rest from reference TRBV9 and TRBJ1-2, the complete variable domain is DSGVTQTPKHLITATGQRVTLRCSPRSGDLSVYWYQQSLDQGLQFLIQYYNGEERAKGNILERFSAQQFPDLHSELNLSSLELGDSALYFCASSVAGGQTHGYTFGSGTRLTVV.

The gene calls are TRBV7-2 and TRBJ1-4; 7 positions match TRBD1. Per the germline V gene, CDR1 is SGHTA and CDR2 is FQGNSA. The CDR3 consists of 15 residues. The trim removed 5 bases at V and 6 bases at J, leaving 9 bases unmatched. This CDR3 is CASSPGTGVDEKLFF. CDR3 sequence (DNA): TGTGCCAGCAGCCCAGGAACAGGGGTTGATGAAAAACTGTTTTTT.

The chain carries TRBV6-6 and TRBJ2-5; D gene uncertain. The CDR3 is 12 amino acids. CDR1 is MNHNY and CDR2 is SVGAGI in the germline V gene (reference sequence). V gave up 6 bases and J gave up 3 bases, with 8 bases separating them. The CDR3 DNA sequence: TGTGCCAGCAGGGAAATCAAAGAGACCCAGTACTTC. Amino acids: CASREIKETQYF.

The V call is TRBV10-2, the J call TRBJ2-5; tentatively, D is TRBD1 or TRBD2 (5 bases each). The J call may be faulty, since TRBJ2-7 better matches the DNA end. Per germline, CDR1 WSHSY and CDR2 SAAADI. The CDR3 is 15 amino acids. CDR3 nucleotide sequence: TGCGCCAACAAGGGACCGGGCCAAGAGGTCGACGAGCAGTACTTC. Protein: CANKGPGQEVDEQYF.

The J gene is TRBJ2-5, the V gene TRBV6-2 or TRBV6-3; tentative D call: TRBD1 (6 bases). Germline V gene sequence: CDR1 MNHEY, CDR2 SVGEGT. The CDR3 loop spans 16 amino acids. Trimming cost V 4 bases and J 4 bases, with 19 bases left between them. CDR3 DNA sequence: TGTGCCAGCAGTTGGTCCGGGCCAGGGGAAGGAGAGACCCAGTACTTC. This encodes CASSWSGPGEGETQYF.

The chain combines TRBV20-1 with TRBJ1-4; D uncertain. Germline CDR1 is DFQATT and CDR2 is SNEGSKA (reference sequence). V lost 6 bases and J 0 bases, leaving 8 bases between the germline ends. The CDR3 runs to 13 residues. The CDR3 spells CSAVISTNEKLFF. CDR3 DNA: TGCAGTGCCGTTATCTCAACTAATGAAAAACTGTTTTTT.

Ten or more counts support this clonotype. This could be a read error, since a much larger clone is one nucleotide away. V and J are TRBV3-1 and TRBJ2-7; TRBD2 matches at 7 bases. Germline V CDR1 and CDR2: LGHDT, YNNKEL (reference sequence). V lost 10 bases and J lost 1; bases outside the gene matches: 13. The CDR3 runs 15 residues. CDR3 DNA sequence: TGTGCCACCTCCGCGGGACGAGCGGGATCCTACGAGCAGTACTTC. This gives the protein CATSAGRAGSYEQYF.

V usage is TRBV12-5 and J usage is TRBJ1-1, with D perhaps matching TRBD1 (5 bases). The CDR3 totals 16 residues. CDR1 and CDR2 (germline): LGHNT, FRNRAP. V lost 0 bases and J lost 1, with 12 bases in between. CDR3 protein: CASGLVVGRANTEAFF. CDR3 in DNA: TGTGCTAGTGGTTTGGTTGTCGGCAGGGCGAACACTGAAGCTTTCTTT.